The 2 T cell receptor beta chains below all came from one sample that was sequenced in a study of T cell changes during pregnancy in multiple sclerosis. Profiled with immunoSEQ multiplex PCR; TCRdb holds only in-frame clones, not every one. The data show roughly 88,000 clones, 80% to 95% seen once. The material was peripheral blood, obtained in the first trimester of pregnancy. The source of these receptors is a female donor with multiple sclerosis, enrolled in a pregnancy study.

The V call is TRBV19, the J call TRBJ1-2, with TRBD1 matching over 7 bases. This CDR3 has 12 amino acids. Trimming at V came to 6 bases and at J to 4 bases, leaving 2 bases not matched to a gene. Germline lookup yields CDR1 LNHDA and CDR2 SQIVND (reference sequence). The CDR3 DNA follows: TGTGCCAGTAGGACAGGGCCCTATGGCTACACCTTC. This translates into CASRTGPYGYTF.

In its sample, this clone was seen once. The chain has TRBV27 and TRBJ2-7; 7 positions match TRBD2. Germline CDR1 is MNHEY and CDR2 is SMNVEV (reference sequence). The trim removed 6 bases at V and 0 bases at J, leaving 5 bases unmatched. The CDR3 extends over 14 amino acids. CDR3 coding DNA: TGTGCCAGCAGGTTACTAGCGACCTCCTACGAGCAGTACTTC. Its protein is CASRLLATSYEQYF.